The 22 T cell receptor beta chains below were found in one sample sequenced in a study of cytomegalovirus exposure and HLA in healthy donors. Vbeta (60) and Jbeta (13) primers were used in the PCR. Produced via immunoSEQ multiplex PCR; TCRdb's table is partial and in-frame only. This sample lists tens of thousands of clones; its ten largest clones have 2% to 2.5%. Material: PBMCs. These receptor sequences come from a female donor in good health and CMV-seronegative.

The V call is TRBV20-1, the J call TRBJ1-1; D is unclear. The CDR3 runs to 10 residues. The V end lost 7 bases, the J end lost 5 bases, and 8 bases lay between the germline ends. Germline CDR1 DFQATT, CDR2 SNEGSKA (reference sequence). For the CDR3, the DNA is TGCAGTGTTCGGAGGACTGAAGCTTTCTTT. It yields the protein CSVRRTEAFF.

This chain connects TRBV5-1 to TRBJ1-1; D unclear. V was cut by 6 bases and J by 0 bases, with 12 bases left in between. Per the germline V gene, CDR1 is SGHRS and CDR2 is YFSETQ. CDR3 length equals 14 residues. This chain's CDR3 is CASKMVSMNTEAFF. In DNA form, the CDR3 reads TGCGCCAGCAAAATGGTAAGCATGAACACTGAAGCTTTCTTT.

This chain joins TRBV5-1 and TRBJ2-7; tentative D call: TRBD1 (5 bases). The CDR3 covers 13 residues. Germline V gives CDR1 SGHRS, CDR2 YFSETQ. The V end was cut by 3 bases, the J end by 4 bases, with 11 bases between. Here the CDR3 DNA reads TGCGCCAGCAGCTCACGGACACAGTACGAGCAGTACTTC. Translated: CASSSRTQYEQYF.

This chain joins TRBV30 and TRBJ2-7; 8 nucleotides agree with TRBD1. Per the germline V gene, CDR1 is GTSNPN and CDR2 is SVGIG (reference sequence). V was pared by 5 bases and J by 5 bases, with 8 bases of the junction left unmatched. The CDR3 loop spans 13 amino acids. CDR3 nucleotide sequence: TGTGCCTGGGCCCGACAGGGGTTAGACGAGCAGTACTTC. Translating it yields CAWARQGLDEQYF.

The chain is built from TRBV7-9 and TRBJ1-1, with TRBD1 matching over 9 bases. CDR1 SEHNR and CDR2 FQNEAQ come from the germline V gene (reference sequence). V gave up 5 bases and J gave up 4 bases; unmatched junction bases: 8. The CDR3 runs 15 residues. CDR3 sequence reads: CASSPGQGEGTEAFF. CDR3 nucleotides: TGTGCCAGCAGCCCGGGACAGGGTGAAGGCACTGAAGCTTTCTTT.

This chain connects TRBV18 to TRBJ2-1; 11 positions match TRBD2. The trim removed 3 bases at V and 8 bases at J, leaving 12 bases unmatched. The CDR3 sequence is 17 residues long. CDR1 is KGHSH, CDR2 LQKENI, per germline. The CDR3 sequence: CASSPVPTSGSGYEQFF. The CDR3 DNA sequence: TGTGCCAGCTCACCCGTCCCAACTAGCGGGAGTGGGTATGAGCAGTTCTTC.

This chain connects TRBV30 to TRBJ1-3; 11 positions match TRBD1. The length of the CDR3 is 16 residues. J gave up 4 bases and V 1 base, and 6 bases lay outside the gene matches. Germline V gene data show CDR1 as GTSNPN and CDR2 as SVGIG (reference sequence). The chain's CDR3 is CAWSAGQGASGNTIYF. The DNA of the CDR3 is TGTGCCTGGAGTGCAGGACAGGGGGCCTCAGGAAACACCATATATTTT.

The chain recombines TRBV28 with TRBJ2-5, with 11 bases identical to TRBD2. This CDR3 region has 17 residues. Germline CDR1 MDHEN, CDR2 SYDVKM. Unmatched junction bases numbered 10, after V lost 5 bases and J lost 2 bases. This CDR3 is CASSAAGLAVGQETQYF. The DNA for the CDR3 is TGTGCCAGCAGTGCGGCGGGACTAGCGGTGGGGCAAGAGACCCAGTACTTC.

The J gene is TRBJ2-7, the V gene TRBV4-2, with D perhaps TRBD2 (6 bases). Trimming cost V 1 base and J 3 bases, with 10 bases left between them. The germline V gene encodes CDR1 LGHNA and CDR2 YNFKEQ. The CDR3 loop spans 14 amino acids. CDR3 loop: CASSQADYGYEQYF. The CDR3 nucleotides read TGTGCCAGCAGCCAAGCGGACTATGGCTACGAGCAGTACTTC.

This sequence joins TRBV6-1 and TRBJ1-1, with 9 nucleotides matching TRBD1. Trimming cost V 8 bases and J 5 bases; bases outside gene matches: 12. Germline CDR1 is MNHNS and CDR2 is SASEGT. The CDR3 length is 15 residues. The CDR3 reads CASLEPGQGHTEAFF. The DNA for the CDR3 is TGTGCCAGCCTCGAACCGGGACAGGGACATACTGAAGCTTTCTTT.

This chain connects TRBV6-1 to TRBJ2-1; 9 bases are shared with TRBD2. The CDR3 loop spans 18 amino acids. The V and J ends lost 3 bases and 0 bases, in that order; junction bases with no gene match: 9. Looked up from germline, CDR1 is MNHNS and CDR2 is SASEGT. The CDR3 reads CASSDRGLAGISYNEQFF. As DNA, the CDR3 is TGTGCCAGCAGTGATAGGGGACTAGCAGGGATCTCCTACAATGAGCAGTTCTTC.

V and J are TRBV19 and TRBJ1-2; TRBD1 matches 10 bases. Germline values: CDR1 LNHDA, CDR2 SQIVND (reference sequence). V gave up 3 bases and J gave up 2 bases; unmatched junction bases: 6. The CDR3 sequence is 16 residues long. The CDR3 nucleotides are TGTGCCAGTAGTATCTCTGGGACAGGGGAAAACTATGGCTACACCTTC. This codes for CASSISGTGENYGYTF.

This chain joins TRBV9 and TRBJ1-3, with D unclear. This CDR3 contains 16 residues. Deletions cut 3 bases from V and 8 bases from J, with 21 bases between. The V gene's germline CDR1 is SGDLS and CDR2 YYNGEE. This CDR3 is CASSGGPPPYAYTIYF. CDR3 bases: TGTGCCAGCAGCGGCGGTCCCCCTCCCTATGCCTACACCATATATTTT. The whole variable domain, filled in from reference TRBV9 and TRBJ1-3, reads DSGVTQTPKHLITATGQRVTLRCSPRSGDLSVYWYQQSLDQGLQFLIQYYNGEERAKGNILERFSAQQFPDLHSELNLSSLELGDSALYFCASSGGPPPYAYTIYFGEGSWLTVV.

V usage is TRBV30 and J usage is TRBJ2-7, with 11 bases identical to TRBD2. The CDR3 extends over 13 amino acids. V was clipped by 4 bases and J by 5 bases; unmatched bases: 4. Germline V CDR1 and CDR2: GTSNPN, SVGIG (reference sequence). The CDR3 coding sequence is TGTGCCTGGACACGACTAGCGGGGAACGAGCAGTACTTC. This codes for CAWTRLAGNEQYF. The full variable domain, rest sourced from reference TRBV30 and TRBJ2-7, is SQTIHQWPATLVQPVGSPLSLECTVEGTSNPNLYWYRQAAGRGLQLLFYSVGIGQISSEVPQNLSASRPQDRQFILSSKKLLLSDSGFYLCAWTRLAGNEQYFGPGTRLTVT.

The gene calls are TRBV25-1 and TRBJ1-1; tentatively, D is TRBD1 (6 bases). This CDR3 is built from 13 residues. Germline V CDR1 and CDR2: MGHDK, SYGVNS. With 1 base removed from V and 4 bases from J, the gap between germline ends came to 7 bases. CDR3 residues: CASSESGATEAFF. The CDR3 coding sequence is TGTGCCAGCAGTGAATCAGGGGCCACTGAAGCTTTCTTT. The full variable domain, completed using reference TRBV25-1 and TRBJ1-1, is EADIYQTPRYLVIGTGKKITLECSQTMGHDKMYWYQQDPGMELHLIHYSYGVNSTEKGDLSSESTVSRIRTEHFPLTLESARPSHTSQYLCASSESGATEAFFGQGTRLTVV.

The chain joins TRBV7-6 to TRBJ2-1; D possibly corresponds to TRBD2 (6 bases). This CDR3 contains 12 residues. V gave up 7 bases and J gave up 10 bases, with 14 bases separating them. CDR1 is SGHVS, CDR2 FNYEAQ, per germline. CDR3 amino acids: CASTRRGREQFF. Written as DNA, the CDR3 is TGTGCCAGCACTCGCCGGGGGAGGGAGCAGTTCTTC.

J is TRBJ2-7 and V is TRBV7-2, with D tentatively TRBD2 (5 bases). This CDR3 contains 14 residues. Germline CDR1 reads SGHTA; CDR2 reads FQGNSA. The V and J ends lost 1 base and 2 bases respectively, with 9 bases between them. In DNA form, the CDR3 reads TGTGCCAGCAGCTTAGTTGGGAGCGCCTACGAGCAGTACTTC. It encodes CASSLVGSAYEQYF.

The V and J genes are TRBV29-1 and TRBJ1-4; D is unresolved. V lost 5 bases and J 2 bases, leaving 12 bases between the germline ends. Germline lookup yields CDR1 SQVTM and CDR2 ANQGSEA. The CDR3 totals 14 residues. The CDR3 here is CSVQVAGTNEKLFF. CDR3 DNA sequence: TGCAGCGTTCAGGTGGCGGGGACTAATGAAAAACTGTTTTTT.

The V gene is TRBV10-1, the J gene TRBJ2-7; 7 bases map to TRBD2. The CDR3 consists of 14 residues. Per the germline V gene, CDR1 is WNHNN and CDR2 is SYGVQD (reference sequence). Germline trimming cut 6 bases from V and 2 bases from J; bases unmatched to any gene: 7. The CDR3 here is CASRAGLVPYEQYF. For the CDR3, the DNA is TGCGCCAGCAGAGCGGGACTGGTTCCCTACGAGCAGTACTTC.

The V gene is TRBV5-1, the J gene TRBJ1-2, with TRBD1 as a possible D gene (6 bases). Trimming left V 0 bases short and J 8 bases short, with 17 bases between. CDR1 is SGHRS, CDR2 YFSETQ, per germline. The CDR3 contains 15 residues. The CDR3 DNA reads TGCGCCAGCAGCTTGGTGGGGGCCTCAGCGTCGGGCTACACCTTC. It specifies CASSLVGASASGYTF. Complete variable domain (other parts from reference TRBV5-1 and TRBJ1-2): KAGVTQTPRYLIKTRGQQVTLSCSPISGHRSVSWYQQTPGQGLQFLFEYFSETQRNKGNFPGRFSGRQFSNSRSEMNVSTLELGDSALYLCASSLVGASASGYTFGSGTRLTVV.

The chain couples TRBV7-6 to TRBJ2-1; D is unclear. The CDR3 is 14 residues long. V lost 0 bases, J lost 6 bases, and 9 bases lay in between. Germline values: CDR1 SGHVS, CDR2 FNYEAQ. CDR3 amino acids: CASSLALGGNEQFF. As DNA, the CDR3 is TGTGCCAGCAGCTTAGCGTTAGGCGGCAATGAGCAGTTCTTC.

V usage is TRBV5-1 and J usage is TRBJ2-2; a possible D gene is TRBD1 (6 bases). The CDR3 runs 17 residues. With 1 base removed from V and 0 bases from J, the gap between germline ends came to 13 bases. Germline loops: CDR1 SGHRS, CDR2 YFSETQ. CDR3 loop: CASSLTDRSANTGELFF. The CDR3 bases are TGCGCCAGCAGCTTGACCGACAGGTCGGCGAACACCGGGGAGCTGTTTTTT.